A selection of T cell receptor beta chains follows, all from one sample in a study of identical twins. TCRdb re-derived calls from the 5' RACE reads in MiXCR, one entry per CDR3 protein. Here the sample spans about 700,000 distinct CDR3 sequences, roughly 6.2% being singletons. The material sequenced was naive T cells sorted from blood. These receptors were taken from a young man in good health. CDR3s include the opening cysteine and the closing phenylalanine or tryptophan. D genes are given only for firm matches. A row's size may be missing; if present it is once, few, many or a size class.

cdr3_nt | cdr3_aa | j_call | clone_size | d_call | v_call
TGTGCCAGCTCACGACAGGGTAACGACGAGCAGTACTTC | CASSRQGNDEQYF | TRBJ2-7 | few | TRBD1 | TRBV18
TGCGCCAGCAGCCAATCCCCCCCCGGCTCTGGAAACACCATATATTTT | CASSQSPPGSGNTIYF | TRBJ1-3 | many | NA | TRBV4-1
TGCAGTGCTAGAGATTTTGGGGGAGGTACAGATACGCAGTATTTT | CSARDFGGGTDTQYF | TRBJ2-3 | NA | NA | TRBV20-1
TGTGCCAGCAGCTCCGAACGAATTGACAACACCGGGGAGCTGTTTTTT | CASSSERIDNTGELFF | TRBJ2-2 | many | NA | TRBV7-2
TGTGCCAGCAGCCGGAAAACCCGGGCGGAGACCCAGTACTTC | CASSRKTRAETQYF | TRBJ2-5 | few | NA | TRBV7-9
TGCAGTGCTAGAGATGGGGCCGGGCCGGGGAACGAGCAGTACTTC | CSARDGAGPGNEQYF | TRBJ2-7 | NA | NA | TRBV20-1
TGTGCCAGCAGTGTAGAGAGGGCCCAAGAGACCCAGTACTTC | CASSVERAQETQYF | TRBJ2-5 | NA | NA | TRBV25-1
TGTGCCACCAGTGCAGGGGCCGAAGCTTTCTTT | CATSAGAEAFF | TRBJ1-1 | NA | NA | TRBV24-1
TGTGCCAGCAGTTACCATCAGCGGGAGCGAGGTGAGCAGTTCTTC | CASSYHQRERGEQFF | TRBJ2-1 | many | TRBD2 | TRBV6-2/TRBV6-3
TGCGCCAGCAGGGGGCTGGATGGGGCCATGAACACCGGGGAGCTGTTTTTT | CASRGLDGAMNTGELFF | TRBJ2-2 | NA | NA | TRBV10-2
TGTGCCAGCAGTTTAGCGCCCCAAGAAGCTTTCTTT | CASSLAPQEAFF | TRBJ1-1 | many | NA | TRBV12-3/TRBV12-4
TGTGCCAGCAGCTTAGCGCGCCAGGTCCCGTACTTC | CASSLARQVPYF | TRBJ2-5 | many | NA | TRBV7-9
TGTGCCACGAGGGCAGAACACGAAGAGACCCAGTACTTC | CATRAEHEETQYF | TRBJ2-5 | many | NA | TRBV24-1
TGTGCCAGCAGTGGCAGGGACAGGGTCGTCAATGAGCAGTTCTTC | CASSGRDRVVNEQFF | TRBJ2-1 | many | TRBD1 | TRBV2
TGTGCCAGCAGTTTAGCGGGGACAGGGCCCAATCAGCCCCAGCATTTT | CASSLAGTGPNQPQHF | TRBJ1-5 | few | TRBD1 | TRBV12-3/TRBV12-4
TGTGCCACCAGCTCCCGTGGCGGGGCGGAGACCCAGTACTTC | CATSSRGGAETQYF | TRBJ2-5 | few | NA | TRBV15
TGTGCCAGCAGCCAAGATTTGGGACTAGACTACAATGAGCAGTTCTTC | CASSQDLGLDYNEQFF | TRBJ2-1 | many | TRBD2 | TRBV3-1
TGTGCCAGCAGTTTTCTGGACAGTGACACCGGGGAGCTGTTTTTT | CASSFLDSDTGELFF | TRBJ2-2 | many | NA | TRBV27
TGTGCCAGCAGAGGGGGTCTCCCAGAGACCCAGTACTTC | CASRGGLPETQYF | TRBJ2-5 | NA | NA | TRBV2
TGTGCCAGCAGTGAAGCGGTCAGCTCCTCTGGAAACACCATATATTTT | CASSEAVSSSGNTIYF | TRBJ1-3 | NA | NA | TRBV2
TGTGCCAGCAGTGCGCGGACAGCACGCCCCACAGATACGCAGTATTTT | CASSARTARPTDTQYF | TRBJ2-3 | many | NA | TRBV12-3/TRBV12-4
TGTGCCAGCAGAACCGGGACGGGTCAGTTCTTC | CASRTGTGQFF | TRBJ2-1 | NA | NA | TRBV25-1
TGCAGTGCTAGTAGTCTGGTTGGGGGAAGGCAGTTCTTC | CSASSLVGGRQFF | TRBJ2-1 | many | NA | TRBV20-1
TGTGCCAGCTCGGGACTAGCGGCTTCCTACGAGCAGTACTTC | CASSGLAASYEQYF | TRBJ2-7 | few | TRBD2 | TRBV19
TGTGCCAGCAGCGTGGGGGACTCCTACGAGCAGTACTTC | CASSVGDSYEQYF | TRBJ2-7 | many | NA | TRBV9
TGCAGCGTCACCCGCGCAGATACGCAGTATTTT | CSVTRADTQYF | TRBJ2-3 | many | NA | TRBV29-1
TGTGCCAGCAGCCATAAACCCGGGAGGAAGAGCACAGATACGCAGTATTTT | CASSHKPGRKSTDTQYF | TRBJ2-3 | many | TRBD2 | TRBV3-1
TGTGCCAGCAGCCCGAAGCTTGCAGGGGAAAGTGGCTACACCTTC | CASSPKLAGESGYTF | TRBJ1-2 | NA | NA | TRBV5-6